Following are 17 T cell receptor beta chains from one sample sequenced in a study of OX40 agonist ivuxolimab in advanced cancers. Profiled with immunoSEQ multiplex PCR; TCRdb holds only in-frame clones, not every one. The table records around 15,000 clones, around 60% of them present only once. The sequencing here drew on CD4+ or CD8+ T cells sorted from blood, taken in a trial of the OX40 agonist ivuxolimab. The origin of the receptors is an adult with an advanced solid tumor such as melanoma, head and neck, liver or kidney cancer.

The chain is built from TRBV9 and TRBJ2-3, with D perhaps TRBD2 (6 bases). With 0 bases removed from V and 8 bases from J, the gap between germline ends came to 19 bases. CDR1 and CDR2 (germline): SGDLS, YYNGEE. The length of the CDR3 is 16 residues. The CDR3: CASSVEDRGNAGTQYF. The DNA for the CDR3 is TGTGCCAGCAGCGTAGAAGATCGGGGGAACGCAGGTACGCAGTATTTT.

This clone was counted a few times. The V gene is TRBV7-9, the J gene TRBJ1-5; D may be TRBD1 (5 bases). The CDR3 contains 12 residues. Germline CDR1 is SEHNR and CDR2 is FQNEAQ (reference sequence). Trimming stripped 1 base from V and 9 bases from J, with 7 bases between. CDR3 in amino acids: CASSLGGRPQHF. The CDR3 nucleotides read TGTGCCAGCAGCTTAGGGGGGAGGCCCCAGCATTTT.

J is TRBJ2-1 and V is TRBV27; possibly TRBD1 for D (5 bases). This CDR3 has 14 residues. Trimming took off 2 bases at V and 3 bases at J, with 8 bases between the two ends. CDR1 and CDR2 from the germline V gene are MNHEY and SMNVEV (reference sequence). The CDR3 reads CASSLNRLYNEQFF. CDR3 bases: TGTGCCAGCAGTTTAAACAGGCTCTACAATGAGCAGTTCTTC.

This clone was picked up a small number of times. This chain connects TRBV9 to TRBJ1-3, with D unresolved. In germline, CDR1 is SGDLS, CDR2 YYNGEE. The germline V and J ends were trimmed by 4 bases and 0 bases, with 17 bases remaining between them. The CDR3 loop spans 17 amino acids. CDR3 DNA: TGTGCCAGCAGCATTCGACCTCAGGCGACCTCTGGAAACACCATATATTTT. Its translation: CASSIRPQATSGNTIYF.

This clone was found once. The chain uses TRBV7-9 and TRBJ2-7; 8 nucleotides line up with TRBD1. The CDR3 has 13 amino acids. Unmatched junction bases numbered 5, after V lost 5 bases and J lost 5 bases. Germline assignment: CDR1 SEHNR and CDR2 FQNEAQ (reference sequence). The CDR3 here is CASSHGQGNEQYF. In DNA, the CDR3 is TGTGCCAGCAGCCACGGACAGGGAAACGAGCAGTACTTC.

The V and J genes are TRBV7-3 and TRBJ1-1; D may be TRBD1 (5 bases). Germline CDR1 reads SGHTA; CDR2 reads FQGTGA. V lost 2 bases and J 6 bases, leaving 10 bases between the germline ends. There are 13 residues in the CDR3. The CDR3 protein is CASSLGSGAEAFF. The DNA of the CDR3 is TGTGCCAGCAGCTTAGGGTCGGGGGCTGAAGCTTTCTTT.

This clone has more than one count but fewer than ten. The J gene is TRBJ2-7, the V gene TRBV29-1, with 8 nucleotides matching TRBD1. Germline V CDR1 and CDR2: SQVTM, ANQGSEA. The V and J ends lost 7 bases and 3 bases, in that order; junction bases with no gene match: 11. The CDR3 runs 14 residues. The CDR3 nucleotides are TGCAGCGCCCTGACAGGGGCCTCGCTCTACGAGCAGTACTTC. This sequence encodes CSALTGASLYEQYF.

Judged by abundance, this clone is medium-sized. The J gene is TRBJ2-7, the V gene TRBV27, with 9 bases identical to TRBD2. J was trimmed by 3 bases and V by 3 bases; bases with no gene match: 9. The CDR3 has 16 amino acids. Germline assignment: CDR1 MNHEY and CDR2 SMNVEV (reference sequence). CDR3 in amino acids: CASSLWASGVNYEQYF. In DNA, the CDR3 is TGTGCCAGCAGTTTGTGGGCTAGCGGGGTTAACTACGAGCAGTACTTC.

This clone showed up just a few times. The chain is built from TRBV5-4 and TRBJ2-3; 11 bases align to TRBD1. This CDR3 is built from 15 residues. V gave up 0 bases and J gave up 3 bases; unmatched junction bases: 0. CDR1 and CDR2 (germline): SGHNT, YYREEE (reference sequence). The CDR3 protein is CASSLGDRGTDTQYF. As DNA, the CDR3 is TGTGCCAGCAGCTTGGGGGACAGGGGGACAGATACGCAGTATTTT.

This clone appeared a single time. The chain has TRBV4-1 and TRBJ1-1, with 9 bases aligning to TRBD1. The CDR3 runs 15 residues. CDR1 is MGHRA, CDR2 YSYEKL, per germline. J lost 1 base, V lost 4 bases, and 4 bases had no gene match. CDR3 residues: CASSPGQGWNTEAFF. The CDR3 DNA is TGCGCCAGCAGCCCGGGACAGGGATGGAACACTGAAGCTTTCTTT.

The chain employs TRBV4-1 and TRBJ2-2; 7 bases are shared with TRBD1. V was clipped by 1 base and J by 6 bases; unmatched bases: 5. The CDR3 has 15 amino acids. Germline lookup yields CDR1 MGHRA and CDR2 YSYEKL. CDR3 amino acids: CASSQGQGIAGELFF. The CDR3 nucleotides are TGCGCCAGCAGCCAAGGACAGGGCATCGCCGGGGAGCTGTTTTTT.

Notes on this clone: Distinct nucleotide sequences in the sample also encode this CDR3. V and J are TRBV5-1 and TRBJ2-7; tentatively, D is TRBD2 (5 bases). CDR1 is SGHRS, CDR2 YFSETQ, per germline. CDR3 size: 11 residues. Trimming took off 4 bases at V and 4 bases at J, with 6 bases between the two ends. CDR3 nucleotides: TGCGCCAGCAGCCCGGGGTACGAGCAGTACTTC. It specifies CASSPGYEQYF.

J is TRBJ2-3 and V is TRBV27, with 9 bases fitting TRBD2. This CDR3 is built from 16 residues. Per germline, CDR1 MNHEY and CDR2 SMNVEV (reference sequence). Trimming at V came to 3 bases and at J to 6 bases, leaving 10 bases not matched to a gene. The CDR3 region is CASSFQRGAFPDTQYF. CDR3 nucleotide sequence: TGTGCCAGCAGTTTCCAGCGGGGGGCCTTTCCCGATACGCAGTATTTT.

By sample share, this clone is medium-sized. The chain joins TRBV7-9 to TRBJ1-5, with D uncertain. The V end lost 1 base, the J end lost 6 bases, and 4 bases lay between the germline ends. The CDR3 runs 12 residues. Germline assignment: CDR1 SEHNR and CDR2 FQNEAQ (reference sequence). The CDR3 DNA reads TGTGCCAGCAGCTTAGACCGTCAGCCCCAGCATTTT. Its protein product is CASSLDRQPQHF.

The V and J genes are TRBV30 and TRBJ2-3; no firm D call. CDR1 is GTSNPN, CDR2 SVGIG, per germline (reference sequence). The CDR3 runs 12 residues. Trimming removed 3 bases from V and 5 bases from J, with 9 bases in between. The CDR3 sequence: CAWSVEGDTQYF. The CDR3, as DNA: TGTGCCTGGAGCGTAGAAGGAGATACGCAGTATTTT.

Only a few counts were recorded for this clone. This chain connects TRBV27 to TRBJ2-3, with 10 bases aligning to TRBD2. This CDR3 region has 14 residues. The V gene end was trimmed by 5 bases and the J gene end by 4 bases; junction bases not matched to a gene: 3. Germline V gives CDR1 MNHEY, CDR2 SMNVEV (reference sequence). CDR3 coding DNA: TGTGCCAGCAGTCCAGCGGGGGGGCCAGATACGCAGTATTTT. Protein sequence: CASSPAGGPDTQYF.

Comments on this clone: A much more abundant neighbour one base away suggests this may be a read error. The CDR3: CASSQTSSIGEAQYF. Written as DNA, the CDR3 is TGCGCCAGCAGCCAAACATCGAGTATCGGGGAGGCCCAGTACTTC. The V call is TRBV4-3, the J call TRBJ2-5, with TRBD2 as a possible D gene (6 bases). This CDR3 spans 15 amino acids. Looked up from germline, CDR1 is LGHNA and CDR2 is YSLEER. Trimming removed 2 bases from V and 9 bases from J, with 19 bases in between.